This TCR beta chain comes out of a study of shared clonotypes between healthy human individuals. Study in general: Sampling drew on donors who were a couple of women and a few men aged 18 to 49.

The CDR3 totals 14 residues. Trimming took off 6 bases at V and 3 bases at J, with 16 bases between the two ends. CDR1 SGDLS and CDR2 YYNGEE come from the germline V gene. Some clones are missing from TCRdb's copy, which holds only in-frame ones; the method was immunoSEQ multiplex PCR. The table has roughly 2.6 million clones, about 92% seen once; the top ten hold 0.13% to 0.15%. In its sample, this clone was seen once. This receptor was taken from a man aged 18 to 35 in good health. The chain links TRBV9 to TRBJ2-7, with TRBD2 as a possible D gene (7 bases). The sequencing input was naive CD4+ T cells sorted from blood. Subset described: CD45RA+ positively selected. The CDR3 protein is CASIPGGLFYEQYF. In nucleotides, the CDR3 is TGTGCCAGCATTCCGGGGGGCCTTTTCTACGAGCAGTACTTC.